This T cell receptor (beta chain) was identified during a study of CD8+CD57+ T cells in acquired aplastic anemia. Study as a whole: CD4+ and CD8+ cells, once sorted, gave DNA averaging roughly 3.2 ug. Healthy donor CD4+ samples were sequenced to a depth that averaged around 11 million reads.

Study results and limitations: Roughly 30 sequences, all CD8+ CDR3, were shared between patients and controls. Simpson's diversity of CD8+ cells was not significantly different in patients compared with controls.

Genomic DNA, serving as template, underwent TCR beta VDJ and CDR3 profiling. TCRdb redid the calling of the reads with MiXCR, one entry per CDR3 protein. Among fewer than 250,000 distinct CDR3 sequences, roughly 56% were seen once, and the ten largest hold about 15%. Comments on this clonotype: Its target is not known.

Per the germline V gene, CDR1 is LNHDA and CDR2 is SQIVND (reference sequence). The CDR3 has 14 residues. V was trimmed by 7 bases and J by 12 bases, leaving 24 bases between them. Material for sequencing was sorted CD4+, CD8+, or CD8+CD57+ T cells (not recorded which) from PBMCs. This clonotype was sampled from a human donor in good health, serving as a control. The V call is TRBV19, the J call TRBJ1-2; D gene unclear. This CDR3 is CASTPTIGISGNTF. The CDR3 nucleotides are TGTGCCAGTACCCCCACTATCGGGATCTCTGGAAACACCTTC.